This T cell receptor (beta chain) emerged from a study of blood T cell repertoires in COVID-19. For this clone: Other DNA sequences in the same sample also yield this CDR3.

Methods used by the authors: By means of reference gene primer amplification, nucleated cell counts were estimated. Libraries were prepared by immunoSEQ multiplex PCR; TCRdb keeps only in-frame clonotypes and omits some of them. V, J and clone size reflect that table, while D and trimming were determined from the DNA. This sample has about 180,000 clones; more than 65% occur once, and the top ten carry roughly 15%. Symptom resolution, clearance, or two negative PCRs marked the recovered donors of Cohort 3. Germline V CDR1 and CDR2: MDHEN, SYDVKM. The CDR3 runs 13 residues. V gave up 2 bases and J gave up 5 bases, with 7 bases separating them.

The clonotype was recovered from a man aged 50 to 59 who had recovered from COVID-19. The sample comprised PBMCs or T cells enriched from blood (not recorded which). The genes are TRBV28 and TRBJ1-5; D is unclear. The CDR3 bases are TGTGCCAGCAGTTTAACCGGGGATCAGCCCCAGCATTTT. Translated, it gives CASSLTGDQPQHF.